The 11 T cell receptor beta chains reported below all come from one sample, sequenced in a study of shared clonotypes between healthy human individuals. Profiling relied on immunoSEQ multiplex PCR, and the TCRdb table lists in-frame clones only, not all of them. The data contain 2.3 million or so clones, roughly 93% of them singletons. The sequencing sample was made of naive CD4+ T cells from PBMCs. This sample's subset: CD45RA+ positively selected. The receptor source for this set is a man between 18 and 35 years old in good health. Some clones in this sample may be carry-over from other donors' samples.

The chain recombines TRBV28 with TRBJ2-1; 9 bases match TRBD2. V lost 10 bases and J lost 2; bases outside the gene matches: 12. The CDR3 spans 16 residues. Per the germline V gene, CDR1 is MDHEN and CDR2 is SYDVKM. As DNA, the CDR3 is TGTGCCACCTCGTCGGCGGGAGGGGTGGCCTACAATGAGCAGTTCTTC. This sequence encodes CATSSAGGVAYNEQFF.

In its sample, this clone was seen once. The genes are TRBV20-1 and TRBJ2-7; no definite D call. CDR1 DFQATT and CDR2 SNEGSKA come from the germline V gene (reference sequence). V was pared by 6 bases and J by 5 bases, with 11 bases between. The CDR3 runs 11 residues. In DNA, the CDR3 is TGCAGTGCGGAAGGTATCCACGAGCAGTACTTC. Encoded protein: CSAEGIHEQYF.

The chain carries TRBV2 and TRBJ2-7; 8 bases map to TRBD2. J was trimmed by 0 bases and V by 6 bases; bases with no gene match: 7. Germline CDR1 is SNHLY and CDR2 is FYNNEI. The CDR3 spans 15 residues. CDR3 in DNA: TGTGCCAGCAGATTAACAGGGACTAGCTCCTACGAGCAGTACTTC. Protein sequence: CASRLTGTSSYEQYF.

The chain has TRBV25-1 and TRBJ2-3; D not certain. Looked up from germline, CDR1 is MGHDK and CDR2 is SYGVNS. The CDR3 is made up of 13 amino acids. The V and J ends lost 2 bases and 4 bases respectively, with 7 bases between them. The DNA for the CDR3 is TGTGCCAGCAGTGAACCCCCGCCAGATACGCAGTATTTT. Protein: CASSEPPPDTQYF.

V gene TRBV11-2 combines with J gene TRBJ1-2; D is undetermined. Germline CDR1 SGHAT, CDR2 FQNNGV. Trimming removed 2 bases from V and 1 base from J, with 8 bases in between. This CDR3 is built from 14 residues. The CDR3 reads CASSLIGVNYGYTF. The CDR3 coding sequence is TGTGCCAGCAGCTTAATCGGGGTTAACTATGGCTACACCTTC.

The chain links TRBV28 to TRBJ1-5, with D tentatively TRBD1 (5 bases). This CDR3 is 16 amino acids long. Per the germline V gene, CDR1 is MDHEN and CDR2 is SYDVKM. The ends were cut back, 6 bases at V and 1 base at J, with 16 bases in the middle. Here the CDR3 DNA reads TGTGCCAGCAGCTACATACCGGGACGGAGCAATCAGCCCCAGCATTTT. Translated: CASSYIPGRSNQPQHF.

This chain joins TRBV15 and TRBJ2-7, with a possible D match to TRBD2 (6 bases). The V and J ends lost 1 base and 6 bases respectively, with 10 bases between them. Germline V gene lookup returns CDR1 LNHNV and CDR2 YYDKDF (reference sequence). This CDR3 has 13 residues. The CDR3 nucleotides read TGTGCCACCAGCAGAGTAGGGGAGGCCGAGCAGTACTTC. Amino acid sequence: CATSRVGEAEQYF. The full variable domain, rest sourced from reference TRBV15 and TRBJ2-7, is DAMVIQNPRYQVTQFGKPVTLSCSQTLNHNVMYWYQQKSSQAPKLLFHYYDKDFNNEADTPDNFQSRRPNTSFCFLDIRSPGLGDTAMYLCATSRVGEAEQYFGPGTRLTVT.

The genes are TRBV14 and TRBJ2-5; the D gene is possibly TRBD1 (5 bases). The CDR3 is 14 amino acids. The germline CDR1 and CDR2 sequences are SGHDN and FVKESK. V gave up 1 base and J gave up 3 bases, with 9 bases separating them. Written as DNA, the CDR3 is TGTGCCAGCAGCCAAGCGGCAGGGAAAGAGACCCAGTACTTC. Its translation is CASSQAAGKETQYF.

V gene TRBV4-2 combines with J gene TRBJ2-7; TRBD1 aligns across 8 bases. Trimming removed 0 bases from V and 2 bases from J; junction bases left unmatched: 12. Germline CDR1 LGHNA, CDR2 YNFKEQ. The CDR3 loop spans 18 amino acids. The CDR3 is CASSQEGGQGKSPYEQYF. The DNA for the CDR3 is TGTGCCAGCAGCCAAGAAGGCGGACAGGGAAAATCTCCCTACGAGCAGTACTTC.

The rearrangement joins TRBV7-6 to TRBJ1-4; D perhaps matches TRBD1 (5 bases). This CDR3 is built from 15 residues. CDR1 is SGHVS and CDR2 is FNYEAQ in the germline V gene. The V end lost 1 base, the J end lost 7 bases, and 13 bases lay between the germline ends. The CDR3 DNA reads TGTGCCAGCAGCTTAGGGGGCGCGGGTAGTGAAAAACTGTTTTTT. Protein: CASSLGGAGSEKLFF.

The V call is TRBV10-3, the J call TRBJ2-1; D remains ambiguous. Germline CDR1 ENHRY, CDR2 SYGVKD. The V end was cut by 10 bases, the J end by 2 bases, with 18 bases between. CDR3 length: 15 residues. Here the CDR3 reads CATKASSDTYNEQFF. The CDR3 DNA sequence: TGTGCCACCAAAGCAAGCAGCGACACCTACAATGAGCAGTTCTTC.